What follows are 22 T cell receptor beta chains derived from one specimen sequenced in a study of low-dose radiotherapy and immunotherapy resistance in tumors. Time point given: before trial treatment. With TRAV- and TRBV-specific primers, first-strand cDNA was made, covering the alpha and beta chains. The authors ran around 18 PCR cycles to amplify TCRs with a constant-region primer and V-primer adapter. A single record per CDR3 protein comes from TCRdb applying MiXCR to the reads. Here the sample spans tens of thousands of distinct CDR3 sequences, 26% being singletons. The specimen comprised PBMCs, sampled before treatment. These receptors originate from a male donor with rectosigmoid adenocarcinoma.

This clonotype was seen repeatedly, ten times or more. This chain uses TRBV6-1 with TRBJ1-6, with unresolved D. Trimming cost V 7 bases and J 10 bases, with 14 bases left between them. The CDR3 runs 13 residues. Per germline, CDR1 MNHNS and CDR2 SASEGT. CDR3 sequence: CASTTVLLSPLHF. CDR3 nucleotides: TGTGCCAGCACCACCGTCCTACTATCACCCCTCCACTTT.

As regards this clonotype: This sequence is one base from a far larger clone and is likely a read error. The rearrangement joins TRBV11-3 to TRBJ2-5; 9 bases are shared with TRBD2. The CDR3 contains 16 residues. CDR1 is SGHNT, CDR2 YENEEA, per germline. The junction had 14 bases not matched to a gene; V was cut back by 1 base and J by 11 bases. The CDR3 here is CASSLAGSGSWGEQYF. CDR3 in DNA: TGTGCCAGCAGCTTAGCTGGTAGCGGGAGCTGGGGTGAGCAGTACTTC.

Regarding this clonotype: A read error is the likely source, as a far larger clone sits one nucleotide away. The chain has TRBV6-1 and TRBJ2-7, with TRBD2 matching over 8 bases. With V trimmed by 11 bases and J by 7 bases, 13 bases remained unmatched. The length of the CDR3 is 13 residues. The germline gives CDR1 MNHNS, CDR2 SASEGT. CDR3 coding DNA: TGTGCCTCCAAGCGGGAGTGGGGCTATGAGCAGTACTTC. Its protein product is CASKREWGYEQYF.

This clonotype showed up many times. This rearrangement joins TRBV20-1 to TRBJ2-6; 7 bases line up with TRBD2. The CDR3 length is 18 residues. CDR1 is DFQATT, CDR2 SNEGSKA, per germline (reference sequence). Losses at the gene ends were 3 bases for V and 0 bases for J; bases not matched to a gene: 11. Here the CDR3 DNA reads TGCAGTGCTAGGGGGGGGGACCCGACCAACTCTGGGGCCAACGTCCTGACTTTC. Translating it yields CSARGGDPTNSGANVLTF.

This clonotype was observed at least ten times. The chain carries TRBV28 and TRBJ1-2; D not resolved. CDR3 size: 12 residues. V gave up 6 bases and J gave up 3 bases, with 8 bases separating them. Germline assignment: CDR1 MDHEN and CDR2 SYDVKM. CDR3 DNA sequence: TGTGCCAGCAGCCTTATGGACTATGGCTACACCTTC. Amino acids: CASSLMDYGYTF.

This clonotype was seen at least ten times. The gene calls are TRBV10-3 and TRBJ2-7, with 7 bases fitting TRBD1. CDR3 length: 13 amino acids. Trimming cost V 8 bases and J 5 bases; bases outside gene matches: 9. Germline-derived CDR1 and CDR2 are ENHRY and SYGVKD. The CDR3 loop is CAIGPGGSDEQYF. The CDR3, as DNA: TGTGCCATCGGCCCAGGGGGTAGCGACGAGCAGTACTTC.

This clonotype was observed a handful of times. The CDR3 nucleotides are TGTGCCAGCAGCCTTAGGGGGAGAGAGACCCAGTACTTC. Protein sequence: CASSLRGRETQYF. This sequence joins TRBV14 and TRBJ2-5; D may be TRBD1 (6 bases). CDR3 size: 13 residues. The V gene's germline CDR1 is SGHDN and CDR2 FVKESK. V lost 4 bases to trimming and J lost 4 bases, with 10 bases between them. Filled out from reference TRBV14 and TRBJ2-5, the complete variable domain reads EAGVTQFPSHSVIEKGQTVTLRCDPISGHDNLYWYRRVMGKEIKFLLHFVKESKQDESGMPNNRFLAERTGGTYSTLKVQPAELEDSGVYFCASSLRGRETQYFGPGTRLLVL.

This clonotype occurred many times. V usage is TRBV6-4 and J usage is TRBJ1-1; D remains ambiguous. Germline V gene lookup returns CDR1 MRHNA and CDR2 SNTAGT. V shed 3 bases and J shed 1 base, with 6 bases lying between them. The CDR3 loop spans 13 amino acids. The CDR3 coding sequence is TGTGCCAGCAGTGAGATGGAGAACACTGAAGCTTTCTTT. Protein: CASSEMENTEAFF.

This chain joins TRBV5-1 and TRBJ2-1, with D hard to call. Trimming pared 0 bases from V and 7 bases from J, leaving 14 bases between. This CDR3 is built from 15 residues. Germline loops: CDR1 SGHRS, CDR2 YFSETQ. The DNA of the CDR3 is TGCGCCAGCAGCTTGGCAGCGAGTGGAAGGAATGAGCAGTTCTTC. Amino acids: CASSLAASGRNEQFF.

This clonotype was found many times. This chain links TRBV12-3 or TRBV12-4 with TRBJ1-1; tentatively, D is TRBD1 (5 bases). CDR3 length: 14 residues. The V end lost 8 bases, the J end lost 4 bases, and 17 bases lay between the germline ends. This chain's CDR3 is CASVGGGARTEAFF. For the CDR3, the DNA is TGTGCCAGCGTTGGGGGAGGGGCGCGCACTGAAGCTTTCTTT.

This clonotype was seen many times. The rearrangement links TRBV11-2 to TRBJ2-3; D possibly uses TRBD1 or TRBD2 (6 bases each). V lost 5 bases and J lost 2, with 14 bases in between. The CDR3 sequence is 15 residues long. Germline values: CDR1 SGHAT, CDR2 FQNNGV. The CDR3 spells CASSRPGGLTDTQYF. DNA for the CDR3: TGTGCCAGCAGCCGCCCTGGGGGGCTCACAGATACGCAGTATTTT.

This clonotype showed up many times. The V gene is TRBV9, the J gene TRBJ2-2, with 9 bases lining up with TRBD1. Trimming cost V 4 bases and J 2 bases; bases outside gene matches: 6. The CDR3 loop spans 16 amino acids. Looked up from germline, CDR1 is SGDLS and CDR2 is YYNGEE. CDR3 residues: CASSFRQGVNTGELFF. CDR3 in DNA: TGTGCCAGCAGCTTCAGACAGGGGGTAAACACCGGGGAGCTGTTTTTT. The whole variable domain, filled in from reference TRBV9 and TRBJ2-2, reads DSGVTQTPKHLITATGQRVTLRCSPRSGDLSVYWYQQSLDQGLQFLIQYYNGEERAKGNILERFSAQQFPDLHSELNLSSLELGDSALYFCASSFRQGVNTGELFFGEGSRLTVL.

The chain uses TRBV3-1 and TRBJ1-4; D unresolved. Trimming removed 2 bases at V and 0 bases at J, with 7 bases between. CDR1 and CDR2 (germline): LGHDT, YNNKEL (reference sequence). This CDR3 comprises 15 residues. The CDR3 loop reads CASSQHGATNEKLFF. CDR3 bases: TGTGCCAGCAGCCAACATGGAGCAACTAATGAAAAACTGTTTTTT.

In its sample, this clonotype was seen many times. The chain has TRBV5-1 and TRBJ1-6; 9 bases agree with TRBD1. The CDR3 is 15 residues long. Germline V CDR1 and CDR2: SGHRS, YFSETQ. Losses at the gene ends were 4 bases for V and 7 bases for J; bases not matched to a gene: 6. CDR3 nucleotide sequence: TGCGCCAGCAGCCAACAGGGGGCCAGAAATTCACCCCTCCACTTT. This gives the protein CASSQQGARNSPLHF. The full variable domain, completed using reference TRBV5-1 and TRBJ1-6, is KAGVTQTPRYLIKTRGQQVTLSCSPISGHRSVSWYQQTPGQGLQFLFEYFSETQRNKGNFPGRFSGRQFSNSRSEMNVSTLELGDSALYLCASSQQGARNSPLHFGNGTRLTVT.

This clonotype has a count of ten or more. As DNA, the CDR3 is TGTGCCAGCAGGCTCCTGGGACAGGGGAACACTGAAGCTTTCTTT. This gives the protein CASRLLGQGNTEAFF. This sequence joins TRBV27 and TRBJ1-1, with 9 bases lining up with TRBD1. Germline lookup yields CDR1 MNHEY and CDR2 SMNVEV (reference sequence). Losses at the gene ends were 6 bases for V and 1 base for J; bases not matched to a gene: 6. CDR3 length: 15 residues.

The chain employs TRBV6-5 and TRBJ2-7; 9 bases line up with TRBD1. The CDR3 has 15 residues. Germline loops: CDR1 MNHEY, CDR2 SVGAGI. V lost 6 bases and J lost 1; bases outside the gene matches: 7. The CDR3 is CASSPTGGRSYEQYF. The CDR3 DNA is TGTGCCAGCAGCCCGACAGGGGGAAGATCCTACGAGCAGTACTTC.

The sample holds a few counts of this clonotype. The genes are TRBV6-2 or TRBV6-3 and TRBJ2-5; D may be TRBD2 (5 bases). Trimming cost V 5 bases and J 5 bases, with 21 bases left between them. The germline gives CDR1 MNHEY, CDR2 SVGEGT. The CDR3 has 16 residues. This chain's CDR3 is CASSEAPRLARETQYF. CDR3 in DNA: TGTGCCAGCAGTGAAGCGCCAAGGTTAGCGCGGGAGACCCAGTACTTC.

This clonotype was counted ten times or more. The chain couples TRBV14 to TRBJ2-5; D is perhaps TRBD1 (5 bases). This CDR3 has 11 amino acids. V gave up 6 bases and J gave up 7 bases, with 9 bases separating them. CDR1 is SGHDN, CDR2 FVKESK, per germline. In nucleotides, the CDR3 is TGTGCCAGCAGTCTAGGGGTGACCCAGTACTTC. It translates to CASSLGVTQYF.

This clonotype was seen many times. CDR3 region: CSALGGFEQYF. Written as DNA, the CDR3 is TGCAGTGCCTTGGGGGGGTTCGAGCAGTACTTC. The chain uses TRBV20-1 and TRBJ2-7, with TRBD2 matching over 7 bases. The CDR3 is 11 residues long. CDR1 is DFQATT, CDR2 SNEGSKA, per germline (reference sequence). V lost 6 bases, J lost 6 bases, and 5 bases stayed unmatched.

Notes on this clonotype: One base separates it from a far larger clone, so it is likely a read error. The rearrangement joins TRBV14 to TRBJ2-7; D is possibly TRBD2 (5 bases). This CDR3 is built from 15 residues. Trimming shortened V by 2 bases and J by 7 bases, and 18 bases separated the two germline ends. In germline, CDR1 is SGHDN, CDR2 FVKESK. CDR3 coding DNA: TGTGCCAGCAGCCAAAAGTTCGACTATTACAATGAGCAGTACTTC. Its protein product is CASSQKFDYYNEQYF.

V gene TRBV6-1 combines with J gene TRBJ2-7; 8 bases fit TRBD2. Germline lookup yields CDR1 MNHNS and CDR2 SASEGT. The length of the CDR3 is 15 residues. V was clipped by 5 bases and J by 2 bases; unmatched bases: 8. This CDR3 reads CASSRGGAGTYEQYF. The CDR3 nucleotides read TGTGCCAGCAGTCGGGGGGGGGCGGGCACCTACGAGCAGTACTTC.

This clonotype came up many times. V gene TRBV12-3 or TRBV12-4 combines with J gene TRBJ2-5; no firm D call. V gave up 5 bases and J gave up 4 bases, with 20 bases separating them. CDR3 length: 16 residues. CDR3 in amino acids: CASSGISGLPLETQYF. Written as DNA, the CDR3 is TGTGCCAGCAGTGGGATCTCCGGCCTTCCACTAGAGACCCAGTACTTC.